This T cell receptor beta chain comes out of a study of human T cells and chemical hapten exposure. Time point denoted: patch test 1, 2 weeks after DPC sensitization. Described treatment: therapeutic diphenylcyclopropenone sensitization with weekly scalp DPC. V shed 6 bases and J 8 bases; nucleotides not matched to a gene: 5. The V gene's germline CDR1 is MNHEY and CDR2 SMNVEV (reference sequence). The CDR3 runs to 12 residues. This clonotype was detected many times. In TCRdb, the RACE reads were re-called with MiXCR into one record per CDR3 protein. The sample shows roughly 380,000 distinct CDR3 sequences, around 4.8% of them seen only once.

This chain links TRBV27 with TRBJ1-2; TRBD1 aligns across 8 bases. The input for sequencing was whole blood, taken in connection with sensitization to the hapten diphenylcyclopropenone (DPC). This clonotype was sampled from a woman aged 45-59 years with alopecia areata. Some clones in this sample may be carry-over from other donors' samples. CDR3 nucleotides: TGTGCCAGCAGGGACAGGGCCCTAGGCTACACCTTC. Protein product: CASRDRALGYTF.